This record concerns one T cell receptor beta chain sequence. Both 60 Vbeta primers and 13 Jbeta primers went into the PCR. This table comes from immunoSEQ multiplex PCR, and its TCRdb copy is limited to in-frame clones, with some not included. This table has roughly 180,000 clones, about 81% appearing once. Germline CDR1 and CDR2: ENHRY and SYGVKD. V gave up 4 bases and J gave up 4 bases; unmatched junction bases: 5. This CDR3 spans 14 amino acids. This entry is derived from a study of cytomegalovirus exposure and HLA in healthy donors. Sequences were obtained from PBMCs. This clonotype originated in a woman under 30 in good health and CMV-seropositive. V gene TRBV10-3 combines with J gene TRBJ1-2, with TRBD1 identical over 8 bases. CDR3 nucleotide sequence: TGTGCCATCAGTGTTGGGACAGGTTCCTATGGCTACACCTTC. Its translation: CAISVGTGSYGYTF.